Presented here are 6 T cell receptor beta chains from one specimen sequenced in a study of control samples from healthy donors and cancer patients. Profiled with immunoSEQ multiplex PCR; TCRdb holds only in-frame clones, not every one. The sample yields 200,000 to 250,000 clones, about 94% seen once. Sequencing was performed on blood. The receptors stem from a man in his fifties in good health.

The chain is built from TRBV3-1 (or the pseudogene TRBV3-2) and TRBJ2-3, with 11 nucleotides matching TRBD2. CDR1 LGHDT and CDR2 YNNKEL come from the germline V gene (reference sequence). Losses at the gene ends were 3 bases for V and 4 bases for J; bases not matched to a gene: 12. CDR3 length: 18 residues. The CDR3 nucleotides read TGTGCCAGCAGCCAGGCGTTTAGCGGGGGGGCAAGCGCAGATACGCAGTATTTT. This translates into CASSQAFSGGASADTQYF.

This chain joins TRBV5-4 and TRBJ1-4; weak D call: TRBD1 (5 bases). The CDR3 spans 17 residues. Trimming stripped 0 bases from V and 3 bases from J, with 15 bases between. Germline V gene data show CDR1 as SGHNT and CDR2 as YYREEE (reference sequence). CDR3 DNA sequence: TGTGCCAGCAGCTTGGCCCTCGGGGGGTCTGCTAATGAAAAACTGTTTTTT. Amino acids: CASSLALGGSANEKLFF. The whole variable domain, filled in from reference TRBV5-4 and TRBJ1-4, reads ETGVTQSPTHLIKTRGQQVTLRCSSQSGHNTVSWYQQALGQGPQFIFQYYREEENGRGNFPPRFSGLQFPNYSSELNVNALELDDSALYLCASSLALGGSANEKLFFGSGTQLSVL.

The rearrangement joins TRBV11-2 to TRBJ1-2; D not resolved. This CDR3 region has 13 residues. V was cut by 0 bases and J by 10 bases, with 12 bases left in between. Per the germline V gene, CDR1 is SGHAT and CDR2 is FQNNGV. The CDR3 loop is CASSLDQRAAYTF. As DNA, the CDR3 is TGTGCCAGCAGCTTAGATCAACGGGCAGCCTACACCTTC. Filled out from reference TRBV11-2 and TRBJ1-2, the complete variable domain reads EAGVAQSPRYKIIEKRQSVAFWCNPISGHATLYWYQQILGQGPKLLIQFQNNGVVDDSQLPKDRFSAERLKGVDSTLKIQPAKLEDSAVYLCASSLDQRAAYTFGSGTRLTVV.

The chain carries TRBV7-2 and TRBJ2-6; D unresolved. Trimming took 10 bases from V and 0 from J, leaving 10 bases between them. CDR1 is SGHTA, CDR2 FQGNSA, per germline. The CDR3 length is 14 residues. The chain's CDR3 is CAIWGISGANVLTF. For the CDR3, the DNA is TGTGCCATATGGGGAATCTCTGGGGCCAACGTCCTGACTTTC.

This rearrangement joins TRBV6-5 to TRBJ1-3; a possible D gene is TRBD1 (6 bases). Germline-derived CDR1 and CDR2 are MNHEY and SVGAGI. The CDR3 runs 16 residues. The ends were cut back, 2 bases at V and 2 bases at J, with 13 bases in the middle. This CDR3 is CASSYVPQGTGNTIYF. In nucleotides, the CDR3 is TGTGCCAGCAGTTACGTCCCTCAGGGGACTGGAAACACCATATATTTT.

The rearrangement links TRBV28 to TRBJ1-5, with D perhaps TRBD1 (5 bases). Germline V gene data show CDR1 as MDHEN and CDR2 as SYDVKM. Trimming shortened V by 10 bases and J by 6 bases, and 19 bases separated the two germline ends. This CDR3 spans 14 amino acids. The CDR3 nucleotides read TGTGCCACGGCTGGGGGGGGGTTATTTCAGCCCCAGCATTTT. It specifies CATAGGGLFQPQHF.